Following are 30 T cell receptor beta chains from one sample sequenced in a study of blood T cell repertoires in COVID-19. TCRdb's copy holds only in-frame clones and misses some; the assay was immunoSEQ multiplex PCR. The repertoire holds about 180,000 clones, with around nine tenths as singletons. The material sequenced was peripheral blood. These receptors originate from a man aged 50-60 years with acute or convalescent COVID-19.

V usage is TRBV9 and J usage is TRBJ1-3, with a weak D call TRBD1 (5 bases). CDR1 SGDLS and CDR2 YYNGEE come from the germline V gene. V lost 0 bases to trimming and J lost 3 bases, with 16 bases between them. The CDR3 runs 17 residues. This CDR3 is CASSVASGSTVGNTIYF. The CDR3 coding sequence is TGTGCCAGCAGCGTAGCAAGTGGATCGACAGTTGGAAACACCATATATTTT.

CDR3 bases: TGTGCCAGTAGTATCATCGGGACAGGGTTAGAGGCAAGAAAACTGTTTTTT. Translated: CASSIIGTGLEARKLFF. The chain joins TRBV19 to TRBJ1-4, with 9 bases aligning to TRBD1. This CDR3 has 17 residues. In germline, CDR1 is LNHDA, CDR2 SQIVND (reference sequence). The junction had 15 bases not matched to a gene; V was cut back by 3 bases and J by 10 bases.

The rearrangement joins TRBV29-1 to TRBJ1-1; D is uncertain. Germline V gene lookup returns CDR1 SQVTM and CDR2 ANQGSEA. V dropped 4 bases and J dropped 4 bases, with 13 bases sitting between them. The CDR3 sequence is 13 residues long. The CDR3 region is CSVARREGTEAFF. CDR3 coding DNA: TGCAGCGTTGCCCGGAGGGAGGGCACTGAAGCTTTCTTT.

The chain is built from TRBV6-5 and TRBJ2-4, with TRBD1 as a possible D gene (8 bases). V was trimmed by 0 bases and J by 3 bases, leaving 12 bases between them. The CDR3 is 16 amino acids. The germline V gene has CDR1 MNHEY and CDR2 SVGAGI. The CDR3 is CASSYSTGGGKNIQYF. As DNA, the CDR3 is TGTGCCAGCAGTTACTCTACAGGGGGGGGCAAAAACATTCAGTACTTC.

The chain links TRBV28 to TRBJ1-1; the D gene is possibly TRBD1 (6 bases). This CDR3 region has 15 residues. Germline CDR1 MDHEN, CDR2 SYDVKM. The V end was cut by 5 bases, the J end by 1 base, with 14 bases between. CDR3 in DNA: TGTGCCAGCAGTGGATTAGGGACACCGAACACTGAAGCTTTCTTT. Amino acid sequence: CASSGLGTPNTEAFF.

The genes are TRBV7-9 and TRBJ2-1; 9 bases fit TRBD2. This CDR3 has 17 amino acids. CDR1 and CDR2 from the germline V gene are SEHNR and FQNEAQ (reference sequence). V dropped 2 bases and J dropped 3; count of bases not matched to a gene: 8. The CDR3 spells CASSLSGGRVGYNEQFF. The CDR3 DNA reads as TGTGCCAGCAGCTTATCTGGCGGGAGGGTCGGCTACAATGAGCAGTTCTTC.

In the case of this clone: In the same sample, other DNA sequences code for this CDR3. The rearrangement joins TRBV7-2 to TRBJ2-2, with TRBD1 matching over 9 bases. The CDR3 spans 15 residues. Germline-derived CDR1 and CDR2 are SGHTA and FQGNSA. Trimming removed 3 bases from V and 4 bases from J; junction bases left unmatched: 3. CDR3 bases: TGTGCCAGCAGCTTGAAGACAGGGGGCACCGGGGAGCTGTTTTTT. It encodes CASSLKTGGTGELFF.

The V call is TRBV28, the J call TRBJ1-5, with unresolved D. Germline V gene data show CDR1 as MDHEN and CDR2 as SYDVKM. This CDR3 is 14 amino acids long. V was clipped by 7 bases and J by 3 bases, with 13 bases between them. CDR3 loop: CASKFLLSNQPQHF. The CDR3 bases are TGTGCCAGCAAGTTTTTACTGTCCAATCAGCCCCAGCATTTT.

In this sample, this clone turned up a few times. The chain uses TRBV6-5 and TRBJ2-7; D possibly corresponds to TRBD1 (6 bases). The CDR3 has 13 residues. V lost 2 bases to trimming and J lost 5 bases, with 10 bases between them. CDR1 is MNHEY, CDR2 SVGAGI, per germline. Here the CDR3 reads CASSYPGDHEQYV. The CDR3, as DNA: TGTGCCAGCAGTTACCCAGGGGACCACGAGCAGTACGTC.

The CDR3 loop reads CASSSSDRDYGYTF. The CDR3, as DNA: TGTGCCAGCAGTTCCTCGGACAGGGACTATGGCTACACCTTC. The chain employs TRBV28 and TRBJ1-2; TRBD1 aligns across 8 bases. Germline V gene lookup returns CDR1 MDHEN and CDR2 SYDVKM. The CDR3 is made up of 14 amino acids. V gave up 4 bases and J gave up 3 bases; unmatched junction bases: 4.

V gene TRBV7-3 combines with J gene TRBJ2-1, with D hard to call. The germline V and J ends were trimmed by 0 bases and 3 bases, with 12 bases remaining between them. The CDR3 totals 16 residues. Germline loops: CDR1 SGHTA, CDR2 FQGTGA. The CDR3 DNA follows: TGTGCCAGCAGCTTAACGGCGACTCTGAACTACAATGAGCAGTTCTTC. Translating it yields CASSLTATLNYNEQFF.

The chain joins TRBV12-3 or TRBV12-4 to TRBJ2-1; D might be TRBD2 (5 bases). The V end lost 5 bases, the J end lost 10 bases, and 9 bases lay between the germline ends. The CDR3 runs to 11 residues. The CDR3 reads CASSLGLEQFF. The CDR3 DNA is TGTGCCAGCAGTCTTGGACTCGAGCAGTTCTTC.

This sequence joins TRBV6-5 and TRBJ2-1; maybe TRBD2 (6 bases). The ends were cut back, 8 bases at V and 4 bases at J, with 9 bases in the middle. Germline CDR1 is MNHEY and CDR2 is SVGAGI. This CDR3 has 12 amino acids. The CDR3 DNA reads TGTGCCAGCCGGGACTTATACAATGAGCAGTTCTTC. This gives the protein CASRDLYNEQFF.

The chain couples TRBV4-3 to TRBJ1-2; 12 bases are a match to TRBD1. In germline, CDR1 is LGHNA, CDR2 YSLEER. The V and J ends lost 6 bases and 4 bases, in that order; junction bases with no gene match: 6. This CDR3 spans 15 amino acids. This chain's CDR3 is CASSPGQGAFYGYTF. In nucleotides, the CDR3 is TGCGCCAGCAGTCCGGGACAGGGGGCTTTCTATGGCTACACCTTC.

The V gene is TRBV20-1, the J gene TRBJ2-3, with 7 nucleotides matching TRBD1. The CDR3 consists of 14 residues. Germline V lookup: CDR1 DFQATT, CDR2 SNEGSKA (reference sequence). V was pared by 3 bases and J by 3 bases, with 6 bases of the junction left unmatched. This chain's CDR3 is CSASLRQGTDTQYF. The CDR3 DNA is TGCAGTGCTAGTTTGCGACAGGGAACAGATACGCAGTATTTT.

The V call is TRBV7-8, the J call TRBJ2-2; 9 bases are shared with TRBD1. The CDR3 contains 17 residues. The V and J ends lost 0 bases and 4 bases, in that order; junction bases with no gene match: 6. Per germline, CDR1 SGHVS and CDR2 FQNEAQ. The CDR3 sequence is CASSLASWDRATGELFF. The CDR3 region has the DNA TGTGCCAGCAGCTTAGCGTCTTGGGACAGGGCCACCGGGGAGCTGTTTTTT.

The chain couples TRBV19 to TRBJ1-5, with TRBD1 matching over 11 bases. Germline CDR1 LNHDA, CDR2 SQIVND (reference sequence). Trimming cost V 4 bases and J 7 bases; bases outside gene matches: 3. This CDR3 spans 14 amino acids. CDR3 DNA sequence: TGTGCCAGTAGTACGGGACAGGGGGTACAGCCCCAGCATTTT. Translated: CASSTGQGVQPQHF.

The rearrangement links TRBV5-4 to TRBJ1-6; perhaps TRBD1 as D (6 bases). Germline V gene data show CDR1 as SGHNT and CDR2 as YYREEE (reference sequence). CDR3 size: 14 residues. Trimming stripped 1 base from V and 9 bases from J, with 11 bases between. CDR3 bases: TGTGCCAGCAGCTTGCCAGGGGATGGTTCACCCCTCCACTTT. It yields the protein CASSLPGDGSPLHF.

This clone showed up just once. The chain couples TRBV6-5 to TRBJ1-5; 9 bases match TRBD1. This CDR3 has 14 amino acids. CDR1 is MNHEY, CDR2 SVGAGI, per germline. The V segment lost 5 bases and the J segment 2 bases; nucleotides outside the gene matches: 1. The CDR3: CASSRDRGNQPQHF. In DNA form, the CDR3 reads TGTGCCAGCAGTAGGGACAGGGGCAATCAGCCCCAGCATTTT.

This sequence joins TRBV7-6 and TRBJ2-2; TRBD1 matches 9 bases. Germline V gene lookup returns CDR1 SGHVS and CDR2 FNYEAQ. The CDR3 spans 17 residues. V lost 5 bases to trimming and J lost 6 bases; unmatched junction nucleotides: 13. CDR3 DNA: TGTGCCAGCAGCCTCCGGGCGGGACAGGGTAGATCCGGGGAGCTGTTTTTT. Its translation: CASSLRAGQGRSGELFF.

The chain joins TRBV18 to TRBJ1-3; TRBD1 matches 7 bases. V lost 1 base and J lost 0; bases outside the gene matches: 9. Germline V gives CDR1 KGHSH, CDR2 LQKENI. The CDR3 is made up of 18 amino acids. CDR3 DNA: TGTGCCAGCTCACCACAAATTGGGACAGCCAGCTCTGGAAACACCATATATTTT. Encoded protein: CASSPQIGTASSGNTIYF. The whole variable domain, filled in from reference TRBV18 and TRBJ1-3, reads NAGVMQNPRHLVRRRGQEARLRCSPMKGHSHVYWYRQLPEEGLKFMVYLQKENIIDESGMPKERFSAEFPKEGPSILRIQQVVRGDSAAYFCASSPQIGTASSGNTIYFGEGSWLTVV.

The rearrangement uses TRBV11-2 and TRBJ2-6; TRBD1 matches 7 bases. The CDR3 spans 16 residues. J was trimmed by 2 bases and V by 5 bases; bases with no gene match: 6. Germline CDR1 is SGHAT and CDR2 is FQNNGV. The CDR3 region is CASSLMTGPGANVLTF. The CDR3 bases are TGTGCCAGCAGCCTCATGACAGGGCCTGGGGCCAACGTCCTGACTTTC.

This chain uses TRBV7-8 with TRBJ2-7; TRBD1 matches 8 bases. Trimming removed 1 base from V and 5 bases from J; junction bases left unmatched: 7. The length of the CDR3 is 15 residues. Germline V lookup: CDR1 SGHVS, CDR2 FQNEAQ. The CDR3, as DNA: TGTGCCAGCAGCTTAGGAGGGACAGGAGGGAACGAGCAGTACTTC. Translating it yields CASSLGGTGGNEQYF.

This chain joins TRBV4-1 and TRBJ1-1; TRBD1 aligns across 10 bases. There are 16 residues in the CDR3. V gave up 5 bases and J gave up 4 bases; unmatched junction bases: 10. The germline V gene has CDR1 MGHRA and CDR2 YSYEKL. Here the CDR3 reads CASSFNDRGLTTEAFF. In DNA form, the CDR3 reads TGCGCCAGCAGCTTCAACGACAGGGGGCTAACCACTGAAGCTTTCTTT.

The chain combines TRBV3-1 (or the pseudogene TRBV3-2) with TRBJ2-3; 7 bases fit TRBD1. The CDR3 runs 16 residues. J was trimmed by 0 bases and V by 1 base; bases with no gene match: 4. Germline assignment: CDR1 LGHDT and CDR2 YNNKEL (reference sequence). The CDR3: CASSQGGTVSTDTQYF. The CDR3 bases are TGTGCCAGCAGCCAAGGTGGGACAGTGAGCACAGATACGCAGTATTTT.

This chain connects TRBV19 to TRBJ2-3; 9 bases align to TRBD1. The CDR3 sequence is 12 residues long. Germline-derived CDR1 and CDR2 are LNHDA and SQIVND (reference sequence). The V and J ends lost 8 bases and 4 bases, in that order; junction bases with no gene match: 1. The CDR3 DNA is TGTGCCAGTTGGGACAGGGCAGATACGCAGTATTTT. This encodes CASWDRADTQYF.

The V and J genes are TRBV28 and TRBJ1-3; D unresolved. The CDR3 is 14 residues long. Between the trimmed V and J ends, which lost 3 bases and 0 bases, there was a span of 6 bases. Germline V gene sequence: CDR1 MDHEN, CDR2 SYDVKM. CDR3 DNA: TGTGCCAGCAGTTTTACGGTCTCTGGAAACACCATATATTTT. Its translation: CASSFTVSGNTIYF.

The chain joins TRBV28 to TRBJ2-5, with D possibly TRBD1 on 7 matching bases. Trimming pared 6 bases from V and 7 bases from J, leaving 21 bases between. This CDR3 is built from 15 residues. Looked up from germline, CDR1 is MDHEN and CDR2 is SYDVKM. The CDR3 is CASRDRTGGGATQYF. As DNA, the CDR3 is TGTGCCAGCAGGGACCGGACAGGAGGGGGAGCGACCCAGTACTTC.

The chain links TRBV29-1 to TRBJ2-7; the match to TRBD2 covers 11 bases. CDR1 is SQVTM, CDR2 ANQGSEA, per germline. J gave up 4 bases and V 5 bases, and 7 bases lay outside the gene matches. The CDR3 totals 14 residues. The CDR3 is CSVRGTSGPYEQYF. As DNA, the CDR3 is TGCAGCGTTCGAGGGACTAGCGGTCCTTACGAGCAGTACTTC.

This clone was seen a single time. The rearrangement links TRBV11-2 to TRBJ1-4, with TRBD1 as a possible D gene (5 bases). Trimming cost V 2 bases and J 7 bases, with 14 bases left between them. This CDR3 is built from 15 residues. Germline V gene sequence: CDR1 SGHAT, CDR2 FQNNGV. CDR3 nucleotides: TGTGCCAGCAGCTTATCAAGGGGATGGGTTGAAAAACTGTTTTTT. This encodes CASSLSRGWVEKLFF.